The clone carrying this T cell receptor (beta chain) was recorded many times. Its antigen remains unknown. Patients underwent thyroid surgery, and none had received any treatment before it. The data originate from a study of metastatic and nonmetastatic thyroid tumors. Study-level background: Across blood and tumor or nodule tissue, repertoires from malignant and benign thyroid patients were compared with one another.

Findings and caveats of the study: Reported TCR beta diversity, measured in blood and tumor, was significantly higher for malignant thyroid tumors than for benign nodules.

Original processing methods: Across clinicopathological groups, CDR3 differences served as the basis for building a distant-metastasis classifier for papillary thyroid cancer. TCRdb recomputed clones from the PCR reads via MiXCR. These V and J calls are TCRdb output, not the study's own analysis. This sample carries around 44,000 clones, 28% of them seen once, and the ten largest clones take about a tenth. The CDR3 has 15 amino acids. V lost 2 bases and J lost 1; bases outside the gene matches: 6. CDR1 DFQATT and CDR2 SNEGSKA come from the germline V gene (reference sequence). The sequence was collected from a male donor with papillary thyroid cancer or a benign thyroid nodule (not recorded which). Some clones in this sample may be carry-over from other donors' samples. The chain recombines TRBV20-1 with TRBJ2-3; 7 nucleotides agree with TRBD2. The sample comprised blood. CDR3 sequence (DNA): TGCAGTGCTAGATCTAGCGGAATGCGCACAGATACGCAGTATTTT. Its protein product is CSARSSGMRTDTQYF.